This T cell receptor beta chain comes out of a study of blood T cell repertoires in COVID-19. The protocol was immunoSEQ multiplex PCR, while the TCRdb copy is restricted to in-frame clones and leaves out a portion. Of around 170,000 clones listed, approximately 74% are singletons. The V gene's germline CDR1 is SGHTA and CDR2 FQGTGA. The CDR3 runs 14 residues. V dropped 7 bases and J dropped 6; count of bases not matched to a gene: 6. Input material: peripheral blood. This TCR was recovered from an elderly woman with acute or convalescent COVID-19. The chain combines TRBV7-3 with TRBJ2-1, with TRBD2 matching 10 bases. The chain's CDR3 is CASTSGTSVNEQFF. The CDR3 region has the DNA TGTGCCAGCACCTCCGGGACTAGCGTCAATGAGCAGTTCTTC.